This TCR beta chain is drawn from a study of beta chain features in type 1 diabetes. Study-wide results and caveats: Whether HLA type influences TCRB rearrangement remained unresolved here. TCRB CDR3 length was moderately but significantly reduced in all four CD4+ subsets of Type 1 diabetes patients.

The table lists this clone with a few counts. What it binds is unknown. This CDR3 has 14 residues. The V gene lost 5 bases and the J gene lost 2 bases, with 12 bases spanning the gap. Germline CDR1 reads SEHNR; CDR2 reads FQNEAQ (reference sequence). The isolated RNA, all of it, was reverse transcribed, so expressed TCRB transcripts were what got sequenced. Clones were sequenced by immunoSEQ multiplex PCR, and TCRdb holds only the in-frame ones, with some missing. The sample holds around 710,000 clones; around 12% are singletons and the top ten take approximately 0.11%. Sequencing was performed on naive CD4+ T cells from blood. The chain couples TRBV7-9 to TRBJ2-5; weak D call: TRBD2 (5 bases). The TCR originated in a man in his thirties or forties with type 1 diabetes. CDR3 nucleotide sequence: TGTGCCAGCAGCATCGGGGTTGTACAAGAGACCCAGTACTTC. It codes for CASSIGVVQETQYF.